A single sample is the source of the 12 T cell receptor beta chains below, sequenced in a study of T-cell reconstitution after alpha-beta-depleted transplantation in children. Unique molecular identifiers were incorporated during preparation of the TCRbeta library. TCRdb itself ran the PCR reads through MiXCR, one entry per CDR3 protein. The table shows hundreds of thousands of distinct CDR3 sequences, with 16% occurring only once. The specimen comprised PBMCs from the stem cell graft donor, sampled from the stem cell graft. The receptors originated from a human donor who donated a stem cell graft to a child with acute myeloid leukemia.

This clonotype was counted a few times. The genes are TRBV6-2 or TRBV6-3 and TRBJ2-3; possible D gene TRBD2, 5 bases. Germline-derived CDR1 and CDR2 are MNHEY and SVGEGT. V was shortened by 6 bases and J by 2 bases, with 24 bases between the two germline ends. The CDR3 is made up of 18 amino acids. CDR3 nucleotides: TGTGCCAGCAGCATTTTTGGGGAGCAAGGACCACCCACAGATACGCAGTATTTT. It specifies CASSIFGEQGPPTDTQYF.

This clonotype was seen repeatedly, ten times or more. The chain combines TRBV20-1 with TRBJ2-1, with 9 bases aligning to TRBD2. Germline V gives CDR1 DFQATT, CDR2 SNEGSKA (reference sequence). This CDR3 spans 15 amino acids. The V gene end was trimmed by 6 bases and the J gene end by 7 bases; junction bases not matched to a gene: 13. CDR3 bases: TGCAGTGCGGCCAGGGGTCGAGCGGGGGGTAATGAGCAGTTCTTC. Translating gives CSAARGRAGGNEQFF.

This clonotype occurred a few times. The genes are TRBV7-9 and TRBJ2-7; 7 bases are a match to TRBD1. The germline V gene encodes CDR1 SEHNR and CDR2 FQNEAQ (reference sequence). The V and J ends lost 4 bases and 2 bases, in that order; junction bases with no gene match: 5. CDR3 length: 14 residues. CDR3 in DNA: TGTGCCAGCAGCTCCCGGGACAGCCCCTACGAGCAGTACGTC. Amino acids: CASSSRDSPYEQYV.

This clonotype was counted a few times. The rearrangement links TRBV5-4 to TRBJ2-6; no firm D call. CDR1 is SGHNT, CDR2 YYREEE, per germline (reference sequence). Trimming removed 4 bases at V and 0 bases at J, with 14 bases between. The CDR3 has 17 residues. CDR3 sequence (DNA): TGTGCCAGCAGCGCCCGGACGGATCCCTCTGGGGCCAACGTCCTGACTTTC. This codes for CASSARTDPSGANVLTF. Based on the CDR3 plus reference TRBV5-4 and TRBJ2-6, the full variable domain is ETGVTQSPTHLIKTRGQQVTLRCSSQSGHNTVSWYQQALGQGPQFIFQYYREEENGRGNFPPRFSGLQFPNYSSELNVNALELDDSALYLCASSARTDPSGANVLTFGAGSRLTVL.

The CDR3 protein is CASLSLDGANTGELFF. The DNA of the CDR3 is TGTGCCAGCCTTTCTTTAGACGGCGCGAACACCGGGGAGCTGTTTTTT. The chain is built from TRBV25-1 and TRBJ2-2; D ambiguous. This CDR3 contains 16 residues. Trimming left V 8 bases short and J 0 bases short, with 16 bases between. The germline V gene has CDR1 MGHDK and CDR2 SYGVNS.

This clonotype was picked up many times. The rearrangement links TRBV5-6 to TRBJ1-2; no definite D call. With 4 bases removed from V and 4 bases from J, the gap between germline ends came to 11 bases. Germline CDR1 SGHDT, CDR2 YYEEEE. This CDR3 has 13 residues. CDR3 in DNA: TGTGCCAGCAGCACCTCCACTGGCTATGGCTACACCTTC. Protein product: CASSTSTGYGYTF.

At least ten counts were recorded for this clonotype. The chain recombines TRBV7-6 with TRBJ2-7; 10 bases align to TRBD1. Trimming took 1 base from V and 2 from J; bases not matched to a gene: 5. The CDR3 length is 16 residues. Germline-derived CDR1 and CDR2 are SGHVS and FNYEAQ. The CDR3 here is CASSLVGTGVAYEQYF. CDR3 sequence (DNA): TGTGCCAGCAGCTTAGTAGGGACAGGGGTTGCCTACGAGCAGTACTTC.

This clonotype was picked up many times. The rearrangement joins TRBV20-1 to TRBJ2-2; possibly TRBD1 for D (6 bases). This CDR3 spans 14 amino acids. Per the germline V gene, CDR1 is DFQATT and CDR2 is SNEGSKA (reference sequence). V lost 6 bases and J 2 bases, leaving 13 bases between the germline ends. The CDR3: CSAPRDTNTGELFF. The CDR3 coding sequence is TGCAGTGCACCCCGGGACACTAACACCGGGGAGCTGTTTTTT.

The chain links TRBV4-2 to TRBJ1-1; 8 positions match TRBD1. The CDR3 length is 14 residues. From germline, CDR1 is LGHNA and CDR2 YNFKEQ. Trimming took 4 bases from V and 5 from J; bases not matched to a gene: 6. This chain's CDR3 is CASSPWTGITEAFF. The CDR3 DNA sequence: TGTGCCAGCAGCCCTTGGACAGGGATAACTGAAGCTTTCTTT.

The rearrangement joins TRBV2 to TRBJ2-5; possibly TRBD2 for D (5 bases). There are 13 residues in the CDR3. The V end lost 6 bases, the J end lost 2 bases, and 10 bases lay between the germline ends. Germline V gene sequence: CDR1 SNHLY, CDR2 FYNNEI. CDR3 region: CASSRIAQETQYF. CDR3 nucleotides: TGTGCCAGCAGCAGGATAGCGCAAGAGACCCAGTACTTC.

This clonotype was recorded a few times. This chain links TRBV6-8 with TRBJ1-5, with 10 positions matching TRBD1. This CDR3 contains 16 residues. The germline V gene has CDR1 MNHGY and CDR2 SAAAGT. V shed 6 bases, J shed 1 base, and the junction held 6 bases outside the gene matches. CDR3 region: CASRETGGESNQPQHF. The CDR3 bases are TGTGCCAGCAGGGAGACAGGGGGCGAGAGCAATCAGCCCCAGCATTTT.

This chain links TRBV7-8 with TRBJ2-5, with no clear D. The germline gives CDR1 SGHVS, CDR2 FQNEAQ. V was clipped by 4 bases and J by 9 bases, with 21 bases between them. The CDR3 length is 15 residues. CDR3 amino acids: CASSSTDHSPLAQYF. CDR3 DNA sequence: TGTGCCAGCAGCTCCACGGACCACTCCCCTTTGGCCCAGTACTTC.